The 28 T cell receptor beta chains reported below all come from one sample, sequenced in a study of OX40 agonist ivuxolimab in advanced cancers. Only in-frame clones appear in the TCRdb table, and some are missing; sequencing was by immunoSEQ multiplex PCR. The table has roughly 86,000 clones, 80% to 95% seen once; the top ten hold around 1.1%. The specimen comprised CD4+ or CD8+ T cells sorted from blood, sampled in a trial of the OX40 agonist ivuxolimab. The receptors were gathered from an adult with an advanced solid tumor such as melanoma, head and neck, liver or kidney cancer.

The rearrangement links TRBV19 to TRBJ1-2; D is unclear. Germline-derived CDR1 and CDR2 are LNHDA and SQIVND (reference sequence). V lost 5 bases and J 0 bases, leaving 7 bases between the germline ends. This CDR3 is built from 13 residues. The CDR3 bases are TGTGCCAGTAGTGTTACAGCTAACTATGGCTACACCTTC. The encoded protein is CASSVTANYGYTF.

J is TRBJ2-7 and V is TRBV7-9; D gene uncertain. Trimming removed 5 bases at V and 6 bases at J, with 20 bases between. This CDR3 comprises 15 residues. The germline V gene has CDR1 SEHNR and CDR2 FQNEAQ (reference sequence). CDR3 coding DNA: TGTGCCAGCAGCCATTTATATGGCAGGTTCCCCGAGCAGTACTTC. Amino acid sequence: CASSHLYGRFPEQYF.

This chain joins TRBV6-6 and TRBJ2-7; D gene uncertain. From germline, CDR1 is MNHNY and CDR2 SVGAGI (reference sequence). V was pared by 2 bases and J by 6 bases, with 14 bases between. CDR3 length: 14 amino acids. The CDR3: CASSYPPRLVEQYF. DNA of the CDR3: TGTGCCAGCAGTTACCCCCCGCGTTTGGTCGAGCAGTACTTC.

This clone was seen a single time. This chain links TRBV9 with TRBJ2-2, with TRBD1 as a possible D gene (6 bases). Looked up from germline, CDR1 is SGDLS and CDR2 is YYNGEE. Trimming took 1 base from V and 1 from J, leaving 11 bases between them. This CDR3 spans 16 amino acids. CDR3: CASSVQGPLNTGELFF. As DNA, the CDR3 is TGTGCCAGCAGCGTACAGGGGCCCCTGAACACCGGGGAGCTGTTTTTT.

V is TRBV7-9 and J is TRBJ1-3; D is possibly TRBD1 (5 bases). The CDR3 extends over 15 amino acids. Trimming took 6 bases from V and 3 from J, leaving 15 bases between them. Per the germline V gene, CDR1 is SEHNR and CDR2 is FQNEAQ (reference sequence). The CDR3 sequence: CASRDDSFGGNTIYF. CDR3 coding DNA: TGTGCCAGCAGGGACGACAGTTTTGGTGGAAACACCATATATTTT.

The table lists this clone with a few counts. V usage is TRBV6-1 and J usage is TRBJ2-1, with 8 bases matching TRBD2. CDR1 and CDR2 from the germline V gene are MNHNS and SASEGT. CDR3 size: 15 residues. V was pared by 7 bases and J by 1 base, with 6 bases of the junction left unmatched. The CDR3 DNA is TGTGCCAGCAAGAGCGGGGGTGGGTCCTACAATGAGCAGTTCTTC. As protein: CASKSGGGSYNEQFF.

The chain recombines TRBV30 with TRBJ1-1; D remains ambiguous. V gave up 0 bases and J gave up 4 bases, with 12 bases separating them. The CDR3 runs 14 residues. Per the germline V gene, CDR1 is GTSNPN and CDR2 is SVGIG (reference sequence). Here the CDR3 reads CAWSVGLLLTEAFF. The CDR3 bases are TGTGCCTGGAGTGTAGGTCTCTTGCTCACTGAAGCTTTCTTT.

The chain carries TRBV5-5 and TRBJ2-7, with a weak D call TRBD2 (6 bases). Trimming left V 4 bases short and J 4 bases short, with 15 bases between. The CDR3 runs to 14 residues. Per germline, CDR1 SGHKS and CDR2 YYEKEE (reference sequence). DNA of the CDR3: TGTGCCAGCAGCCCCCGGACTACCCTTTACGAGCAGTACTTC. Residues: CASSPRTTLYEQYF. The whole variable domain, remainder taken from reference TRBV5-5 and TRBJ2-7, is DAGVTQSPTHLIKTRGQQVTLRCSPISGHKSVSWYQQVLGQGPQFIFQYYEKEERGRGNFPDRFSARQFPNYSSELNVNALLLGDSALYLCASSPRTTLYEQYFGPGTRLTVT.

This rearrangement joins TRBV5-6 to TRBJ2-1; unclear D gene. This CDR3 is built from 12 residues. Germline CDR1 SGHDT, CDR2 YYEEEE. V lost 1 base to trimming and J lost 10 bases, with 9 bases between them. For the CDR3, the DNA is TGTGCCAGCAGCTTGCAGGTTGGGGAGCAGTTCTTC. Protein sequence: CASSLQVGEQFF.

The genes are TRBV2 and TRBJ2-7; no clear D. Trimming removed 8 bases from V and 6 bases from J, with 14 bases in between. Germline V gene sequence: CDR1 SNHLY, CDR2 FYNNEI. The CDR3 loop spans 12 amino acids. CDR3 region: CASSEAVTEQYF. The CDR3 region has the DNA TGTGCCAGCTCCGAAGCAGTCACCGAGCAGTACTTC. Full variable domain (outside the CDR3, taken from reference TRBV2 and TRBJ2-7): EPEVTQTPSHQVTQMGQEVILRCVPISNHLYFYWYRQILGQKVEFLVSFYNNEISEKSEIFDDQFSVERPDGSNFTLKIRSTKLEDSAMYFCASSEAVTEQYFGPGTRLTVT.

DNA for the CDR3: TGTGCCAGCTCCGGACGGAACCAAGAGACCCAGTACTTC. It yields the protein CASSGRNQETQYF. The rearrangement joins TRBV18 to TRBJ2-5, with unresolved D. The CDR3 totals 13 residues. Trimming took 6 bases from V and 0 from J, leaving 8 bases between them. CDR1 is KGHSH, CDR2 LQKENI, per germline. Combining the CDR3 with reference TRBV18 and TRBJ2-5 gives the whole variable domain NAGVMQNPRHLVRRRGQEARLRCSPMKGHSHVYWYRQLPEEGLKFMVYLQKENIIDESGMPKERFSAEFPKEGPSILRIQQVVRGDSAAYFCASSGRNQETQYFGPGTRLLVL.

The gene calls are TRBV28 and TRBJ2-3; 10 bases match TRBD2. The CDR3 extends over 12 amino acids. The ends lost 10 bases at V and 4 bases at J; junction bases unmatched: 2. CDR1 is MDHEN, CDR2 SYDVKM, per germline. CDR3 DNA: TGTGCCACCCTAGCGGGAGCAGATACGCAGTATTTT. Translated, it gives CATLAGADTQYF. Based on the CDR3 plus reference TRBV28 and TRBJ2-3, the full variable domain is DVKVTQSSRYLVKRTGEKVFLECVQDMDHENMFWYRQDPGLGLRLIYFSYDVKMKEKGDIPEGYSVSREKKERFSLILESASTNQTSMYLCATLAGADTQYFGPGTRLTVL.

The V gene is TRBV11-2, the J gene TRBJ2-1; D is perhaps TRBD2 (5 bases). CDR1 SGHAT and CDR2 FQNNGV come from the germline V gene. The CDR3 spans 12 residues. Trimming pared 5 bases from V and 15 bases from J, leaving 17 bases between. The CDR3 DNA is TGTGCCAGCAGCCCCGGTCTAGCCTCGGCGTTCTTC. It translates to CASSPGLASAFF.

This clone was observed a few times. The chain employs TRBV11-2 and TRBJ2-5; possibly TRBD2 for D (6 bases). V lost 4 bases, J lost 7 bases, and 16 bases lay in between. The CDR3 length is 14 residues. CDR1 is SGHAT, CDR2 FQNNGV, per germline. Here the CDR3 reads CASSSIGGEGTQYF. CDR3 DNA sequence: TGTGCCAGCAGCTCCATCGGGGGAGAGGGGACCCAGTACTTC.

This chain uses TRBV5-1 with TRBJ2-5; the match to TRBD2 covers 10 bases. Germline trimming cut 4 bases from V and 3 bases from J; bases unmatched to any gene: 0. The CDR3 is 13 amino acids. Germline V CDR1 and CDR2: SGHRS, YFSETQ. As DNA, the CDR3 is TGCGCCAGCAGCACTAGCGGGAAAGAGACCCAGTACTTC. It is translated as CASSTSGKETQYF. Looking up the rest from reference TRBV5-1 and TRBJ2-5 gives the full variable domain: KAGVTQTPRYLIKTRGQQVTLSCSPISGHRSVSWYQQTPGQGLQFLFEYFSETQRNKGNFPGRFSGRQFSNSRSEMNVSTLELGDSALYLCASSTSGKETQYFGPGTRLLVL.

V gene TRBV19 combines with J gene TRBJ1-5, with D tentatively TRBD1 (6 bases). Germline V gene lookup returns CDR1 LNHDA and CDR2 SQIVND (reference sequence). V was pared by 7 bases and J by 3 bases, with 22 bases between. This CDR3 is 17 amino acids long. CDR3 in amino acids: CASTPRGGFVNNQPQHF. The CDR3 bases are TGTGCCAGTACCCCCAGGGGAGGGTTTGTAAACAATCAGCCCCAGCATTTT.

This clone was detected only once. The gene calls are TRBV28 and TRBJ2-7, with a tentative D call TRBD2 (6 bases). Trimming cost V 6 bases and J 2 bases, with 17 bases left between them. This CDR3 comprises 15 residues. Germline CDR1 MDHEN, CDR2 SYDVKM. DNA of the CDR3: TGTGCCAGCAGCGTTAGTGGCGGGACCACCTACGAGCAGTACTTC. It encodes CASSVSGGTTYEQYF.

The rearrangement joins TRBV28 to TRBJ1-5; 7 positions agree with TRBD1. Germline loops: CDR1 MDHEN, CDR2 SYDVKM. With 7 bases clipped from V and 7 bases from J, the junction kept 7 bases outside the gene matches. There are 13 residues in the CDR3. The CDR3 sequence: CASTDRVWQPQHF. The CDR3 region has the DNA TGTGCCAGCACCGACAGGGTATGGCAGCCCCAGCATTTT.

CDR3 region: CASSLGRANTEAFF. As DNA, the CDR3 is TGTGCCAGCAGCTTAGGACGGGCGAACACTGAAGCTTTCTTT. The chain carries TRBV7-2 and TRBJ1-1, with unresolved D. V gave up 1 base and J gave up 1 base, with 7 bases separating them. The CDR3 has 14 amino acids. Germline V gene data show CDR1 as SGHTA and CDR2 as FQGNSA.

The gene calls are TRBV5-1 and TRBJ2-3; TRBD2 agrees at 11 bases. This CDR3 region has 14 residues. V lost 5 bases to trimming and J lost 4 bases; unmatched junction nucleotides: 3. The germline V gene encodes CDR1 SGHRS and CDR2 YFSETQ. The CDR3 region has the DNA TGCGCCAGCAGGGGACTAGCGGCCTCAGATACGCAGTATTTT. Protein: CASRGLAASDTQYF.

This chain connects TRBV28 to TRBJ1-5, with D uncertain. This CDR3 spans 16 amino acids. Trimming took off 1 base at V and 1 base at J, with 11 bases between the two ends. The germline V gene encodes CDR1 MDHEN and CDR2 SYDVKM. CDR3 sequence reads: CASSLFSRNSNQPQHF. The CDR3 DNA reads as TGTGCCAGCAGTTTATTCAGCAGGAACAGCAATCAGCCCCAGCATTTT.

J is TRBJ2-7 and V is TRBV5-1; TRBD1 agrees at 11 bases. This CDR3 region has 15 residues. From germline, CDR1 is SGHRS and CDR2 YFSETQ. The junction had 6 bases not matched to a gene; V was cut back by 1 base and J by 6 bases. The CDR3 spells CASSLLRTGGVEQYF. The CDR3 DNA follows: TGCGCCAGCAGCTTGTTAAGGACAGGGGGCGTCGAGCAGTACTTC.

In its sample, this clone was seen once. The rearrangement joins TRBV10-2 to TRBJ1-1, with D possibly matching TRBD1 (6 bases). The length of the CDR3 is 16 residues. Trimming stripped 6 bases from V and 2 bases from J, with 19 bases between. CDR1 is WSHSY, CDR2 SAAADI, per germline. The CDR3 here is CASRGATGRYNTEAFF. Written as DNA, the CDR3 is TGCGCCAGCAGGGGGGCGACGGGGAGATATAACACTGAAGCTTTCTTT.

The chain couples TRBV11-2 to TRBJ2-2; 7 positions match TRBD2. The CDR3 is 15 residues long. Trimming took 3 bases from V and 4 from J; bases not matched to a gene: 5. CDR1 SGHAT and CDR2 FQNNGV come from the germline V gene. CDR3 in amino acids: CASSFAGASTGELFF. DNA for the CDR3: TGTGCCAGCAGCTTTGCGGGAGCGAGCACCGGGGAGCTGTTTTTT.

The genes are TRBV10-3 and TRBJ1-2, with 7 nucleotides matching TRBD1. This CDR3 spans 13 amino acids. V gave up 9 bases and J gave up 4 bases; unmatched junction bases: 8. Germline-derived CDR1 and CDR2 are ENHRY and SYGVKD. CDR3 DNA sequence: TGTGCCATAGGGGGCAGCCAGGGCTATGGCTACACCTTC. It codes for CAIGGSQGYGYTF.

The chain recombines TRBV5-4 with TRBJ2-2, with D unclear. Germline CDR1 and CDR2: SGHNT and YYREEE (reference sequence). The germline V and J ends were trimmed by 0 bases and 1 base, with 13 bases remaining between them. The length of the CDR3 is 17 residues. DNA of the CDR3: TGTGCCAGCAGCTTGGGGTCCCCCGCAGAGAACACCGGGGAGCTGTTTTTT. It codes for CASSLGSPAENTGELFF.

This chain uses TRBV4-1 with TRBJ2-3; the D gene is possibly TRBD1 (5 bases). Germline CDR1 reads MGHRA; CDR2 reads YSYEKL. The germline V and J ends were trimmed by 0 bases and 5 bases, with 6 bases remaining between them. The CDR3 runs to 13 residues. In nucleotides, the CDR3 is TGCGCCAGCAGCCAAGATAGGGGAGATACGCAGTATTTT. As protein: CASSQDRGDTQYF.

CDR3 nucleotide sequence: TGTGCCAGCAGTGACTCAGGTGCCGGGAGCCGCGGGGCCAACGTCCTGACTTTC. It yields the protein CASSDSGAGSRGANVLTF. This chain joins TRBV6-4 and TRBJ2-6; TRBD2 might be the D (6 bases). CDR1 is MRHNA and CDR2 is SNTAGT in the germline V gene. This CDR3 has 18 amino acids. Trimming pared 0 bases from V and 4 bases from J, leaving 16 bases between.